Below, 14 T cell receptor beta chains from the same sample are listed, as sequenced in a study of siplizumab effects on memory and regulatory T cells. Method: immunoSEQ multiplex PCR; TCRdb's copy keeps in-frame clones and lacks some. There are around 110,000 clones in the sample; roughly 94% occur only once, and under 2% lies in the top ten. The specimen was non-Treg CD4+ T cells sorted from blood. All receptors derive from a human donor in good health.

The rearrangement uses TRBV5-1 and TRBJ2-7; TRBD1 agrees at 9 bases. There are 15 residues in the CDR3. The V gene's germline CDR1 is SGHRS and CDR2 YFSETQ. The V and J ends lost 0 bases and 4 bases, in that order; junction bases with no gene match: 5. The CDR3 nucleotides read TGCGCCAGCAGCTTGGAGGACAGGGGCCTTTACGAGCAGTACTTC. Protein product: CASSLEDRGLYEQYF.

The V gene is TRBV5-1, the J gene TRBJ2-7, with 8 bases aligning to TRBD1. V shed 3 bases and J 4 bases; nucleotides not matched to a gene: 15. The CDR3 has 17 residues. CDR1 and CDR2 from the germline V gene are SGHRS and YFSETQ. The CDR3 region is CASSYTGTGMKGYEQYF. CDR3 bases: TGCGCCAGCAGCTATACCGGGACAGGTATGAAGGGGTACGAGCAGTACTTC.

The chain is built from TRBV9 and TRBJ2-2; the match to TRBD1 covers 7 bases. V was clipped by 3 bases and J by 5 bases; unmatched bases: 4. The germline CDR1 and CDR2 sequences are SGDLS and YYNGEE. This CDR3 spans 14 amino acids. The CDR3 bases are TGTGCCAGCAGCGCCCGGGACAGAACCGGGGAGCTGTTTTTT. Amino acid sequence: CASSARDRTGELFF.

The CDR3 nucleotides are TGTGCCATCAGTGTGGGTCAGGGGGGCACAGATACGCAGTATTTT. This encodes CAISVGQGGTDTQYF. This rearrangement joins TRBV10-3 to TRBJ2-3; TRBD1 matches 7 bases. The germline gives CDR1 ENHRY, CDR2 SYGVKD. The CDR3 spans 15 residues. With V trimmed by 4 bases and J by 1 base, 5 bases remained unmatched.

This chain joins TRBV7-2 and TRBJ2-3, with a possible D match to TRBD2 (6 bases). The germline V gene has CDR1 SGHTA and CDR2 FQGNSA. V lost 0 bases, J lost 4 bases, and 8 bases lay in between. The CDR3 runs to 14 residues. CDR3 coding DNA: TGTGCCAGCAGCTTAGCAACGGGAGCAGATACGCAGTATTTT. Residues: CASSLATGADTQYF.

The chain recombines TRBV2 with TRBJ1-2, with TRBD1 matching 8 bases. With 5 bases clipped from V and 4 bases from J, the junction kept 12 bases outside the gene matches. The germline gives CDR1 SNHLY, CDR2 FYNNEI. CDR3 size: 16 residues. CDR3 sequence reads: CASSKPETGVFYGYTF. The CDR3, as DNA: TGTGCCAGCAGTAAACCTGAGACAGGGGTTTTCTATGGCTACACCTTC.

This chain uses TRBV10-3 with TRBJ1-2; unclear D gene. Germline CDR1 reads ENHRY; CDR2 reads SYGVKD. The CDR3 sequence is 13 residues long. The V and J ends lost 2 bases and 5 bases respectively, with 9 bases between them. The CDR3 loop reads CAISERESYGYTF. In DNA, the CDR3 is TGTGCCATCAGTGAGAGGGAAAGTTATGGCTACACCTTC.

The chain has TRBV4-1 and TRBJ1-2; D not resolved. Deletions cut 1 base from V and 6 bases from J, with 12 bases between. This CDR3 comprises 14 residues. CDR1 is MGHRA and CDR2 is YSYEKL in the germline V gene. This CDR3 reads CASSQASRRDGYTF. In nucleotides, the CDR3 is TGCGCCAGCAGCCAAGCTTCTCGACGCGATGGCTACACCTTC.

CDR3 region: CASSYSRAGDTEAFF. The CDR3 region has the DNA TGTGCCAGCAGTTACTCGAGGGCAGGGGACACTGAAGCTTTCTTT. The genes are TRBV6-5 and TRBJ1-1; a possible D gene is TRBD1 (6 bases). Germline lookup yields CDR1 MNHEY and CDR2 SVGAGI. The CDR3 has 15 residues. With 0 bases removed from V and 3 bases from J, the gap between germline ends came to 11 bases.

The V and J genes are TRBV7-6 and TRBJ1-1, with unresolved D. V lost 0 bases, J lost 0 bases, and 11 bases lay in between. Per the germline V gene, CDR1 is SGHVS and CDR2 is FNYEAQ. The CDR3 has 16 residues. The CDR3, as DNA: TGTGCCAGCAGCTTAGCGTCGAAGATAATGAACACTGAAGCTTTCTTT. Translation gives CASSLASKIMNTEAFF.

The rearrangement links TRBV6-5 to TRBJ2-1; TRBD2 agrees at 12 bases. Germline loops: CDR1 MNHEY, CDR2 SVGAGI. The CDR3 has 15 amino acids. V trimming: 6 bases; J trimming: 10 bases; junction bases outside the gene matches: 10. CDR3 DNA: TGTGCCAGCAGCAGACTAGCGGGAGCCGGAGGCGAGCAGTTCTTC. Its translation: CASSRLAGAGGEQFF.

This clone was counted a few times. The rearrangement uses TRBV11-1 and TRBJ1-3; D might be TRBD1 (5 bases). Germline lookup yields CDR1 SGHAT and CDR2 FQDESV (reference sequence). The CDR3 length is 14 residues. Trimming left V 5 bases short and J 0 bases short, with 8 bases between. DNA for the CDR3: TGTGCCAGCAGCGGGACGGTCTCTGGAAACACCATATATTTT. As protein: CASSGTVSGNTIYF.

The chain uses TRBV19 and TRBJ2-3; the D gene is possibly TRBD2 (7 bases). V lost 7 bases and J lost 4, with 15 bases in between. Germline V CDR1 and CDR2: LNHDA, SQIVND (reference sequence). The CDR3 runs to 14 residues. CDR3 sequence: CASKAGAGADTQYF. The CDR3 nucleotides read TGTGCCAGTAAGGCGGGAGCAGGGGCAGATACGCAGTATTTT. Full variable domain (rest looked up from reference TRBV19 and TRBJ2-3): DGGITQSPKYLFRKEGQNVTLSCEQNLNHDAMYWYRQDPGQGLRLIYYSQIVNDFQKGDIAEGYSVSREKKESFPLTVTSAQKNPTAFYLCASKAGAGADTQYFGPGTRLTVL.

The rearrangement joins TRBV4-2 to TRBJ1-4; a weak D match, TRBD1 (5 bases). CDR1 is LGHNA and CDR2 is YNFKEQ in the germline V gene. V gave up 4 bases and J gave up 13 bases, with 13 bases separating them. This CDR3 has 12 amino acids. CDR3 DNA sequence: TGTGCCAGCAGCCCCAGGGATGAGGGACTGTTTTTT. Protein product: CASSPRDEGLFF.